This T cell receptor (beta chain) was identified during a study of molecular identifiers for immune sequencing clone quantification. There are a few counts of this clonotype. Germline V gives CDR1 DFQATT, CDR2 SNEGSKA (reference sequence). This CDR3 region has 14 residues. Between the trimmed V and J ends, which lost 1 base and 2 bases, there was a span of 12 bases. MiXCR, run by TCRdb on the PCR reads, gives a single entry per CDR3 protein. The sample has about 640,000 distinct CDR3 sequences, 15% to 20% seen once; the top ten hold 0.85% to 0.9%. Libraries used roughly 19,000 to 1,100,000 sorted naive CD8 T cells and 10%, 30% or 50% RNA input.

This clonotype was obtained from a human donor in good health. Some libraries in this study had Jurkat cell RNA spiked in. This chain connects TRBV20-1 to TRBJ2-7; tentatively, D is TRBD2 (5 bases). The sample consisted of naive CD8+ T cells from blood, with Jurkat cell RNA spiked in. The subset denotes: FACS-sorted CD8+CD4-CCR7+CD45RA+ naive T cells. As DNA, the CDR3 is TGCAGTGCTAGAGGGAGGACGGAAGCCTACGAGCAGTACTTC. Amino acid sequence: CSARGRTEAYEQYF.